These T cell receptor beta chains were read from a single sample in a study of T cells in Graves' hyperthyroidism and ophthalmopathy. TCRdb re-derived calls from the multiplex PCR reads in MiXCR, one entry per CDR3 protein. Here the sample spans a few hundred thousand distinct CDR3 sequences, approximately 20% being singletons. Sequenced input: blood. All receptors come from a man in his forties with Graves' hyperthyroidism. Both conserved end residues are part of each CDR3. A D gene is named only where the DNA matches it firmly. Expanded clones get a size class; other rows say once, few or many, or leave the size out.

clone size | J gene | V gene | D gene | CDR3 protein | CDR3 DNA
few | TRBJ2-3 | TRBV6-1 | TRBD1 | CASSPRDRAKDTQYF | TGTGCCAGCAGCCCCCGGGACAGGGCGAAAGATACGCAGTATTTT
many | TRBJ2-7 | TRBV18 | - | CASSLAHRDEGEQYF | TGTGCCAGCTCGCTTGCCCACAGGGATGAGGGGGAGCAGTACTTC
many | TRBJ2-3 | TRBV7-8 | - | CASSLFVQGTDTQYF | TGTGCCAGCAGCTTATTTGTCCAGGGCACAGATACGCAGTATTTT
many | TRBJ2-4 | TRBV12-3/TRBV12-4 | - | CASSSMDSNIQYF | TGTGCCAGCAGTTCCATGGACAGTAACATTCAGTACTTC
many | TRBJ1-2 | TRBV6-1 | TRBD1 | CASSVDRGQNGYTF | TGTGCCAGCAGTGTGGACAGGGGGCAGAATGGCTACACCTTC
many | TRBJ2-3 | TRBV11-2 | TRBD1 | CASSFRQGSTDTQYF | TGTGCCAGCAGCTTTAGACAGGGGAGCACAGATACGCAGTATTTT
few | TRBJ1-1 | TRBV6-1 | - | CASSLQIQGKNTEAFF | TGTGCCAGCAGCCTACAAATACAGGGTAAAAACACTGAAGCTTTCTTT
many | TRBJ2-1 | TRBV5-1 | - | CASSLEAGPYNEQFF | TGCGCCAGCAGCTTGGAGGCAGGACCCTACAATGAGCAGTTCTTC
few | TRBJ2-7 | TRBV6-7 | TRBD2 | CASSAPGLAGLEQYF | TGTGCCAGCAGTGCACCGGGACTAGCGGGGTTAGAGCAGTACTTC
once | TRBJ2-7 | TRBV5-6 | - | CASSLVGKRYEQYF | TGTGCCAGCAGCTTGGTGGGCAAAAGGTACGAGCAGTACTTC
many | TRBJ1-5 | TRBV6-1 | - | CASSAGWASNQPQHF | TGTGCCAGCAGTGCGGGGTGGGCGAGCAATCAGCCCCAGCATTTT
- | TRBJ1-5 | TRBV20-1 | - | CSARGTWLYQPQHF | TGCAGTGCTAGGGGAACGTGGCTTTATCAGCCCCAGCATTTT
- | TRBJ2-7 | TRBV5-1 | TRBD2 | CASRIAGGSHEQYF | TGCGCCAGCAGGATAGCGGGGGGGTCCCACGAGCAGTACTTC
few | TRBJ2-1 | TRBV6-5 | - | CASSYSAGNEQFF | TGTGCCAGCAGTTACTCGGCGGGGAATGAGCAGTTCTTC
- | TRBJ1-2 | TRBV4-1 | TRBD1 | CASSRRTGEPYGYTF | TGCGCCAGCAGCAGAAGGACAGGGGAACCCTATGGCTACACCTTC
many | TRBJ2-7 | TRBV7-8 | - | CASRTRAASYEQYF | TGTGCCAGCAGGACGCGCGCAGCCTCCTACGAGCAGTACTTC
many | TRBJ2-1 | TRBV5-1 | - | CASSLVGLGNNEQFF | TGCGCCAGCAGCTTGGTCGGCCTGGGAAACAATGAGCAGTTCTTC
many | TRBJ2-1 | TRBV20-1 | - | CSARVSGSHNEQFF | TGCAGTGCCCGAGTCTCTGGGAGCCACAATGAGCAGTTCTTC
many | TRBJ2-3 | TRBV6-1 | - | CASSIRGTFADTQYF | TGTGCCAGCAGTATCAGGGGAACGTTTGCAGATACGCAGTATTTT
many | TRBJ1-2 | TRBV5-1 | - | CASSLDVTNYGYTF | TGCGCCAGCAGTTTGGACGTCACTAACTATGGCTACACCTTC
few | TRBJ2-1 | TRBV7-9 | - | CASSPPSDFHEQFF | TGTGCCAGCAGCCCCCCCTCGGACTTCCATGAGCAGTTCTTC
many | TRBJ1-1 | TRBV28 | - | CASRWGTEAFF | TGTGCCAGCAGATGGGGGACTGAAGCTTTCTTT
many | TRBJ1-3 | TRBV30 | - | CAWSVGGSGNTIYF | TGTGCCTGGAGTGTAGGAGGGTCTGGAAACACCATATATTTT
- | TRBJ1-6 | TRBV7-9 | TRBD1 | CASSRGGQGESSYNSPLHF | TGTGCCAGCAGCAGGGGGGGGCAGGGGGAAAGCTCCTATAATTCACCCCTCCACTTT
few | TRBJ1-5 | TRBV14 | - | CASSQDETQGFGQPQHF | TGTGCCAGCAGCCAAGATGAGACACAGGGCTTTGGTCAGCCCCAGCATTTT
many | TRBJ2-7 | TRBV6-1 | TRBD1 | CASSRQGASYEQYF | TGTGCCAGCAGTCGACAGGGGGCTAGCTACGAGCAGTACTTC
- | TRBJ2-3 | TRBV28 | - | CTSSKPGGPYTQYF | TGTACCAGCAGTAAACCCGGGGGGCCCTATACGCAGTATTTT
many | TRBJ2-7 | TRBV2 | TRBD1 | CASSEGQGILSYEQYF | TGTGCCAGCAGTGAGGGACAGGGGATCTTATCCTACGAGCAGTACTTC
many | TRBJ1-2 | TRBV30 | - | CAWSRQNYGYTF | TGTGCCTGGAGTCGGCAGAACTATGGCTACACCTTC
many | TRBJ1-1 | TRBV12-3/TRBV12-4 | TRBD1 | CASSYRGGVDAFF | TGTGCCAGCAGTTACAGGGGGGGGGTCGATGCTTTCTTT
few | TRBJ2-3 | TRBV5-1 | - | CASSLVLRATDTQYF | TGCGCCAGCAGCTTGGTACTAAGGGCCACAGATACGCAGTATTTT
many | TRBJ2-3 | TRBV20-1 | - | CSARSLRGSGASTDTQYF | TGCAGTGCTAGATCGCTCCGAGGGAGCGGAGCCTCAACAGATACGCAGTATTTT
many | TRBJ2-7 | TRBV2 | TRBD2 | CASRAGLAGYYEQYF | TGTGCCAGCAGAGCAGGACTAGCGGGGTACTACGAGCAGTACTTC
many | TRBJ2-7 | TRBV5-1 | TRBD1 | CASKGQGVSYEQYF | TGCGCCAGCAAAGGACAGGGGGTCTCCTACGAGCAGTACTTC
many | TRBJ1-1 | TRBV6-1 | - | CASTYGGLAFF | TGTGCCAGCACCTATGGAGGGTTGGCTTTCTTT
many | TRBJ1-5 | TRBV20-1 | - | CSTSSTLNQPQHF | TGCAGCACGAGCTCGACTCTAAATCAGCCCCAGCATTTT
- | TRBJ2-3 | TRBV20-1 | TRBD1 | CSAHTGGGMLTDTQYF | TGCAGTGCTCACACAGGGGGCGGGATGTTAACAGATACGCAGTATTTT
many | TRBJ2-1 | TRBV7-9 | TRBD1 | CASSSRDRPYDEQFF | TGTGCCAGCAGCTCCCGGGACAGGCCGTACGATGAGCAGTTCTTC
once | TRBJ2-3 | TRBV19 | TRBD2 | CASSIVEAGATDTQYF | TGTGCCAGTAGTATAGTTGAAGCGGGGGCCACAGATACGCAGTATTTT
many | TRBJ1-5 | TRBV28 | - | CASSTGTPESHQPQHF | TGTGCCAGCAGTACCGGGACTCCCGAGTCCCATCAGCCCCAGCATTTT
- | TRBJ2-7 | TRBV7-2 | TRBD2 | CASIPGLAGGISYEQYF | TGTGCCAGCATCCCGGGACTAGCGGGGGGGATAAGTTACGAGCAGTACTTC
many | TRBJ2-1 | TRBV5-1 | - | CASSLARAQGGFF | TGCGCCAGCAGCTTGGCCCGGGCCCAGGGTGGGTTCTTC
many | TRBJ1-2 | TRBV6-1 | - | CASSENSPYYGYTF | TGTGCCAGCAGTGAGAACAGCCCATACTATGGCTACACCTTC
many | TRBJ2-5 | TRBV28 | - | CASASPKAAQETQYF | TGTGCCAGCGCATCCCCCAAAGCGGCCCAAGAGACCCAGTACTTC
many | TRBJ2-5 | TRBV30 | - | CAWSVGQSAGSETQYF | TGTGCCTGGAGTGTTGGGCAGTCAGCAGGCAGCGAGACCCAGTACTTC
many | TRBJ1-5 | TRBV7-2 | - | CASSSRSNQPQHF | TGTGCCAGCAGCTCTCGTAGCAATCAGCCCCAGCATTTT